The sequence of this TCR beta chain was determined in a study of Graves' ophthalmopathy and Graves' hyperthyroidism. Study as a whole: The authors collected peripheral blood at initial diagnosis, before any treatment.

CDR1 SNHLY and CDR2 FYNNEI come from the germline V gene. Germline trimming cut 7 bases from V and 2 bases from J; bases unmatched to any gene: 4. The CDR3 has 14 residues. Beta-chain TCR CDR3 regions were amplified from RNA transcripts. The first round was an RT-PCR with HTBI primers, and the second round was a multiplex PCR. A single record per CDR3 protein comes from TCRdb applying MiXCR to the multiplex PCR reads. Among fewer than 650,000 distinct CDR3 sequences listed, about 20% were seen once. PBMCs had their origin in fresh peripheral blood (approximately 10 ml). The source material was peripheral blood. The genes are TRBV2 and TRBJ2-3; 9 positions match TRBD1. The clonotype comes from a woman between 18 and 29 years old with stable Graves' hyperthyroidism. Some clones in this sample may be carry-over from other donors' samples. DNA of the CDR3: TGTGCCAGCAACTGGGACAGGGTCACAGATACGCAGTATTTT. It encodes CASNWDRVTDTQYF.